The 8 T cell receptor beta chains listed next were all sequenced from one sample in a study of regulatory T cells in long-lasting Graves disease. Time point: newly diagnosed GD, antithyroid drugs for less than 3 months. RNA extracted from PBMCs served as the sequencing template. TCR beta libraries were built with iRepertoire HTBI primers and Arm-PCR of CDR3 regions. TCRdb reprocessed the multiplex PCR reads via MiXCR and lists one record per CDR3 protein. The table has about 540,000 distinct CDR3 sequences, about 14% seen once. These data were also reused for a study on T cells in Graves' hyperthyroidism and ophthalmopathy.

This sample comprised peripheral blood mononuclear cells (PBMCs), obtained at new diagnosis, from a patient treated with antithyroid drugs. The receptor source for this set is a man between 25 and 39 years old with Graves disease.

This clonotype was seen a single time. A read error is the likely source, as a far larger clone sits one nucleotide away. The rearrangement links TRBV6-2 or TRBV6-3 to TRBJ1-1; perhaps TRBD1 as D (5 bases). CDR3 size: 14 residues. V lost 10 bases and J 11 bases, leaving 26 bases between the germline ends. The germline V gene has CDR1 MNHEY and CDR2 SVGEGT. The CDR3: CAIGDQGGMSLAFF. Written as DNA, the CDR3 is TGTGCCATCGGAGACCAGGGCGGCATGTCTTTGGCTTTCTTT.

This clonotype was seen at least ten times. The chain combines TRBV7-2 with TRBJ2-5; D is unresolved. With 5 bases removed from V and 2 bases from J, the gap between germline ends came to 6 bases. The CDR3 contains 12 residues. Germline V gives CDR1 SGHTA, CDR2 FQGNSA. The CDR3 DNA reads as TGTGCCAGCAGCGTCAGTCAAGAGACCCAGTACTTC. Translating gives CASSVSQETQYF.

This chain uses TRBV19 with TRBJ2-5; TRBD1 or TRBD2 may be the D gene (5 bases each). The CDR3 is 16 residues long. Germline assignment: CDR1 LNHDA and CDR2 SQIVND (reference sequence). V dropped 7 bases and J dropped 5 bases, with 23 bases sitting between them. The chain's CDR3 is CASTPIPGRSTETQYF. CDR3 nucleotide sequence: TGTGCCAGTACCCCAATCCCGGGACGATCAACCGAGACCCAGTACTTC.

As regards this clonotype: A much larger clone is a single base away; this may be a read error. The chain employs TRBV11-2 and TRBJ1-2; D is undetermined. Germline V lookup: CDR1 SGHAT, CDR2 FQNNGV. V was pared by 3 bases and J by 2 bases, with 13 bases between. The CDR3 length is 15 residues. Here the CDR3 DNA reads TGTGCCAGCAGCTTTCCTGCTTTCCACAACTATGGCTACACCTTC. This sequence encodes CASSFPAFHNYGYTF.

This clonotype appeared many times. J is TRBJ1-4 and V is TRBV5-1, with D possibly matching TRBD1 (5 bases). The V end lost 1 base, the J end lost 8 bases, and 9 bases lay between the germline ends. The CDR3 runs 13 residues. Looked up from germline, CDR1 is SGHRS and CDR2 is YFSETQ. The CDR3: CASSLRGGEKLFF. The DNA of the CDR3 is TGCGCCAGCAGCTTGAGGGGTGGGGAAAAACTGTTTTTT.

In this sample, this clonotype turned up a few times. J is TRBJ2-2 and V is TRBV15; tentatively, D is TRBD1 (6 bases). The germline V gene has CDR1 LNHNV and CDR2 YYDKDF (reference sequence). The CDR3 length is 15 residues. V was pared by 5 bases and J by 5 bases, with 15 bases between. CDR3 in amino acids: CATSGTGLGTGELFF. In DNA, the CDR3 is TGTGCCACCAGCGGAACAGGGCTGGGGACCGGGGAGCTGTTTTTT.

The chain employs TRBV4-1 and TRBJ2-2; the match to TRBD2 covers 10 bases. This CDR3 region has 19 residues. The V and J ends lost 0 bases and 4 bases, in that order; junction bases with no gene match: 11. Germline CDR1 is MGHRA and CDR2 is YSYEKL. DNA for the CDR3: TGCGCCAGCAGCCAAGATAGGCCTAGCGGGAGAAAAAGCACCGGGGAGCTGTTTTTT. Translated, it gives CASSQDRPSGRKSTGELFF.

Only a few counts were recorded for this clonotype. The CDR3 DNA follows: TGTGCCAGCAGCTTGGGTGGGACAGGGGCCCAAGAGACCCAGTACTTC. Protein product: CASSLGGTGAQETQYF. V usage is TRBV5-5 and J usage is TRBJ2-5; 10 bases align to TRBD1. With 0 bases clipped from V and 1 base from J, the junction kept 3 bases outside the gene matches. Germline CDR1 and CDR2: SGHKS and YYEKEE (reference sequence). The CDR3 totals 16 residues.